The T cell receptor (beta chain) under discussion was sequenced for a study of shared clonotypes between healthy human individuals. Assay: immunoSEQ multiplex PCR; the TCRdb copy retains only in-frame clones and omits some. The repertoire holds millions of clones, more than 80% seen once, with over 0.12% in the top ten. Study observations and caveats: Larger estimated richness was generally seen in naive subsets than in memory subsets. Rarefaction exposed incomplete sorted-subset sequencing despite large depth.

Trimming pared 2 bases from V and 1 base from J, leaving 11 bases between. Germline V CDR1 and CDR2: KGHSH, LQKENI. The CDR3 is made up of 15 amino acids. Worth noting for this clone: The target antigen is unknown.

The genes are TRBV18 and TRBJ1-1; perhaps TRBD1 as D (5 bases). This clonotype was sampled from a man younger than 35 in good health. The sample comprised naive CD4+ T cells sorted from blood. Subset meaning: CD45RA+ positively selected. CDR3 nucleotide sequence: TGTGCCAGCTCACCAGCCTTGACAGAGAACACTGAAGCTTTCTTT. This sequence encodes CASSPALTENTEAFF.